This TCR beta chain emerged from a study of blood T cell repertoires in COVID-19. Sequenced by immunoSEQ multiplex PCR; TCRdb stores in-frame clones only, minus some. The table has roughly 260,000 clones, about 91% seen once; the top ten hold approximately 2.5%. This CDR3 is 16 amino acids long. V lost 2 bases and J lost 5, with 18 bases in between. Germline V gene lookup returns CDR1 SGHRS and CDR2 YFSETQ. This sequence joins TRBV5-1 and TRBJ2-3, with D tentatively TRBD2 (7 bases). The source of this sequence is a person in their late teens or twenties with COVID-19, enrolled during active disease. Source material: peripheral blood. Here the CDR3 reads CASSFPRGGLGDTQYF. The CDR3 nucleotides are TGCGCCAGCAGCTTCCCGAGGGGGGGCCTGGGAGATACGCAGTATTTT.